These 10 T cell receptor beta chains originate from one sample sequenced in a study of siplizumab effects on memory and regulatory T cells. Profiling relied on immunoSEQ multiplex PCR, and the TCRdb table lists in-frame clones only, not all of them. The data show tens of thousands of clones, with over 90% seen just once and about a sixth held by the top ten. Sequenced material: CD8+ T cells sorted from blood. Source of these receptors: a human donor in good health.

To note about this clone: The identical CDR3 is also encoded by other nucleotide sequences in the sample. This rearrangement joins TRBV2 to TRBJ1-5; maybe TRBD1 (6 bases). Trimming left V 1 base short and J 0 bases short, with 10 bases between. The CDR3 spans 16 residues. Germline loops: CDR1 SNHLY, CDR2 FYNNEI. The CDR3 protein is CASSEDGGYSNQPQHF. The CDR3 DNA is TGTGCCAGCAGTGAAGATGGGGGCTATAGCAATCAGCCCCAGCATTTT.

The genes are TRBV29-1 and TRBJ2-7, with D possibly matching TRBD1 (7 bases). V lost 2 bases and J lost 7, with 12 bases in between. CDR3 length equals 12 residues. CDR1 and CDR2 (germline): SQVTM, ANQGSEA. In DNA, the CDR3 is TGCAGCGTTGAATCCAGGGGGGAAGAGCAGTACTTC. Encoded protein: CSVESRGEEQYF.

The DNA for the CDR3 is TGTGCCAGCAGTCCAGATAACCAGGGGTTCATGAACACTGAAGCTTTCTTT. Its translation: CASSPDNQGFMNTEAFF. The V and J genes are TRBV6-4 and TRBJ1-1; D is perhaps TRBD1 (6 bases). This CDR3 spans 17 amino acids. V was clipped by 5 bases and J by 0 bases, with 19 bases between them. Per germline, CDR1 MRHNA and CDR2 SNTAGT.

The rearrangement joins TRBV27 to TRBJ2-7; 7 bases fit TRBD2. In germline, CDR1 is MNHEY, CDR2 SMNVEV (reference sequence). The CDR3 loop spans 16 amino acids. J gave up 3 bases and V 8 bases, and 16 bases lay outside the gene matches. The CDR3 loop is CASGLIAGTKNYEQYF. Written as DNA, the CDR3 is TGTGCCAGCGGACTAATCGCCGGGACTAAGAACTACGAGCAGTACTTC.

The V gene is TRBV7-3, the J gene TRBJ2-1; 9 bases align to TRBD2. The CDR3 runs to 15 residues. The V gene end was trimmed by 0 bases and the J gene end by 6 bases; junction bases not matched to a gene: 3. The germline V gene encodes CDR1 SGHTA and CDR2 FQGTGA. CDR3 nucleotides: TGTGCCAGCAGCTTAACCAGCGGGAGGACCAATGAGCAGTTCTTC. Encoded protein: CASSLTSGRTNEQFF.

This clone has only a few counts. The rearrangement joins TRBV28 to TRBJ2-7; a weak D match, TRBD2 (6 bases). CDR1 and CDR2 (germline): MDHEN, SYDVKM. The CDR3 has 14 residues. The ends were cut back, 7 bases at V and 6 bases at J, with 19 bases in the middle. This chain's CDR3 is CASNKLASLPEQYF. The CDR3 region has the DNA TGTGCCAGCAATAAACTAGCTTCACTCCCCGAGCAGTACTTC. The full variable domain, rest sourced from reference TRBV28 and TRBJ2-7, is DVKVTQSSRYLVKRTGEKVFLECVQDMDHENMFWYRQDPGLGLRLIYFSYDVKMKEKGDIPEGYSVSREKKERFSLILESASTNQTSMYLCASNKLASLPEQYFGPGTRLTVT.

This chain uses TRBV7-6 with TRBJ2-3; TRBD1 might be the D (5 bases). This CDR3 contains 14 residues. CDR1 and CDR2 (germline): SGHVS, FNYEAQ. Trimming pared 1 base from V and 0 bases from J, leaving 5 bases between. In nucleotides, the CDR3 is TGTGCCAGCAGCTTAGAGGGGAGCACAGATACGCAGTATTTT. Encoded protein: CASSLEGSTDTQYF.

The chain carries TRBV5-1 and TRBJ2-7; 10 bases are shared with TRBD2. The length of the CDR3 is 16 residues. J lost 2 bases, V lost 4 bases, and 9 bases had no gene match. Per germline, CDR1 SGHRS and CDR2 YFSETQ. The DNA for the CDR3 is TGCGCCAGCAGCCAAGCGATAGCGGGAGGAGCCTACGAGCAGTACTTC. Its protein is CASSQAIAGGAYEQYF.

The V and J genes are TRBV4-1 and TRBJ1-6, with D perhaps matching TRBD1 (5 bases). Trimming pared 2 bases from V and 10 bases from J, leaving 12 bases between. The CDR3 has 14 amino acids. In germline, CDR1 is MGHRA, CDR2 YSYEKL. The DNA of the CDR3 is TGCGCCAGCAGCCAAATAGTGAGGGGCTCACCCCTCCACTTT. It translates to CASSQIVRGSPLHF.

The V call is TRBV5-4, the J call TRBJ2-3; D possibly matches TRBD1 or TRBD2 (5 bases each). V dropped 0 bases and J dropped 7 bases, with 15 bases sitting between them. This CDR3 region has 15 residues. Germline V gene lookup returns CDR1 SGHNT and CDR2 YYREEE (reference sequence). For the CDR3, the DNA is TGTGCCAGCAGCTTGGGGCAGGGAGCGAGGAATACGCAGTATTTT. It yields the protein CASSLGQGARNTQYF. Variable domain in full (rest from reference TRBV5-4 and TRBJ2-3): ETGVTQSPTHLIKTRGQQVTLRCSSQSGHNTVSWYQQALGQGPQFIFQYYREEENGRGNFPPRFSGLQFPNYSSELNVNALELDDSALYLCASSLGQGARNTQYFGPGTRLTVL.